This T cell receptor (beta chain) is drawn from a study of cytomegalovirus exposure and HLA in healthy donors. This clone was observed a handful of times. It was with 60 Vbeta and 13 Jbeta primers that the PCR ran. Clones were sequenced by immunoSEQ multiplex PCR, and TCRdb holds only the in-frame ones, with some missing. The data show around 130,000 clones, over 70% seen once. The V gene's germline CDR1 is SGHAT and CDR2 FQNNGV. The ends were cut back, 0 bases at V and 10 bases at J, with 12 bases in the middle. This CDR3 region has 13 residues. The receptor was isolated from a woman aged 40 to 49 in good health and CMV-seropositive. The V gene is TRBV11-2, the J gene TRBJ1-1, with D possibly being TRBD1 (6 bases). Sequenced material: PBMCs. In DNA form, the CDR3 reads TGTGCCAGCAGCTTAGAACGCAGGGGTCGAGCTTTCTTT. Amino acid sequence: CASSLERRGRAFF. The complete variable domain, with remaining parts taken from reference TRBV11-2 and TRBJ1-1, reads EAGVAQSPRYKIIEKRQSVAFWCNPISGHATLYWYQQILGQGPKLLIQFQNNGVVDDSQLPKDRFSAERLKGVDSTLKIQPAKLEDSAVYLCASSLERRGRAFFGQGTRLTVV.